The source of this TCR beta chain is a study of shared clonotypes between healthy human individuals. General study findings and limits: Blood was the sole source, and tissue repertoires probably differ. Larger estimated richness was generally seen in naive subsets than in memory subsets.

Original data processing: In the immunoSEQ data, sequences were junction-only and lacked quality scores, so filtering differed. Data came from immunoSEQ multiplex PCR; TCRdb stores just in-frame clones and leaves some out. From that table come the V and J calls and clone size; the DNA was used to work out D and trimming. The repertoire holds millions of clones, with roughly nine tenths as singletons. Turning to this clone: Its specificity is unknown.

Germline trimming cut 3 bases from V and 7 bases from J; bases unmatched to any gene: 11. Germline V lookup: CDR1 ENHRY, CDR2 SYGVKD. This CDR3 has 18 amino acids. The TCR originated in a man younger than 35 in good health. This chain uses TRBV10-3 with TRBJ2-1; 14 bases fit TRBD2. Sequencing input: naive CD4+ T cells sorted from blood. Stated subset: CD45RA+ positively selected. The CDR3 is CAISDWTSGGSTLNEQFF. For the CDR3, the DNA is TGTGCCATCAGTGACTGGACTAGCGGGGGGTCCACCTTGAATGAGCAGTTCTTC.